This T cell receptor beta chain is from a study of sequential checkpoint blockade in melanoma. Overall study: First-line arms were nivolumab then ipilimumab, or the reverse, randomized 1:1. After both sequences, patients received maintenance nivolumab.

Repertoires were generated with immunoSEQ multiplex PCR, while TCRdb's copy carries only in-frame clones and drops some. The table includes around 9,000 clones, roughly three fifths detected once. Germline V gives CDR1 MNHEY, CDR2 SMNVEV (reference sequence). V lost 7 bases and J 0 bases, leaving 25 bases between the germline ends. The CDR3 sequence is 20 residues long. Specified treatment: randomized to nivolumab then ipilimumab (arm A) or the reverse (arm B). No patient had prior DNA-damaging chemotherapy. From thawed PBMCs, live CD3+CD8+ cells negative for CD19 and CD56 were sorted. The clonotype was recovered from a human donor with melanoma. The sample consisted of CD8+ T cells sorted from blood (inferred from file names), taken from a patient given nivolumab and ipilimumab in sequence. The rearrangement links TRBV27 to TRBJ1-6; D unresolved. CDR3 amino acids: CASTRRLTKGGSSYNSPLHF. The CDR3 DNA is TGTGCCAGCACCCGAAGATTGACCAAGGGCGGGAGCTCCTATAATTCACCCCTCCACTTT.